This TCR beta chain was sequenced for a study of T cells in Graves' hyperthyroidism and ophthalmopathy (dated by TCRdb to the late 2010s). About the full investigation: Peripheral blood was sampled at the time of initial diagnosis, prior to any treatment. To identify distinguishing TCR V-J signatures, a discovery cohort of 100 patients was used, comprising some 43 with Graves' ophthalmopathy and roughly 60 with stable Graves' hyperthyroidism. Prospective prediction of ophthalmopathy was tested in an independent validation cohort consisting of roughly 20 hyperthyroidism patients and around 16 patients who later progressed to ophthalmopathy. The 100 discovery patients were divided at random into training and test sets in a 7:3 ratio. The study also compared thyroid tissue and blood T-cell repertoires from about six Graves' hyperthyroidism patients. Once sampling was done, hyperthyroidism patients were given methimazole at a starting dose of 30 mg daily, whereas ophthalmopathy patients were given high-dose intravenous methylprednisolone. According to the paper, TCR Vbeta CDR3 sequencing was carried out on approximately 140 peripheral blood samples, which came from approximately 43 ophthalmopathy, 70 to 80 hyperthyroidism and approximately 17 progressor patients. The paper as a whole reports these results and caveats: In validation, progression to ophthalmopathy was predicted by the model with approximately 67% sensitivity and around 76% specificity, a median of approximately 6.5 months before onset. A 13 V-J signature model separated ophthalmopathy from stable hyperthyroidism, with approximately 87% sensitivity and roughly 82% specificity in cross-validation and 80%/75% in testing. No statistical method was used to fix the sample size in advance, and group allocation was not hidden from the investigators. Most expanded thyroid clonotypes (frequency above 0.001) were also detected in blood, suggesting blood repertoires may reflect thyroid immune responses.

TCR beta CDR3 regions were amplified from RNA transcripts. The first round of RT-PCR for the TCR CDR3 was performed with the HTBI primer set and the Qiagen OneStep RT-PCR kit. Libraries were constructed in a second round of multiplex PCR, after which size selection and purification were performed. Paired-end sequencing of the libraries was performed with 100 bp reads on an Illumina HiSeq2000. In the original analysis: SOAPnuke was used to process the raw data, removing reads that contained adapters or uncalled bases, had a mean Phred below 15, or lacked an exact match to the constant primer or identifier. COPE v1.2.5 was used to merge high-quality paired reads, and clonotypes were defined as unique nucleotide sequences. Clonotypes were aligned to IMGT TRBV, TRBD and TRBJ reference segments using MiTCR v1.1. The analysis included only V-J combinations with a frequency above 0.0001, which together covered around 99% of the repertoires. The TCS score was defined as F50 (clonal expansion) divided by E x V (chaos), with BLOSUM62-based TCRdist calculated between CDR3 peptides within each V-J. Welch's t-statistics and random forest reduced around 510 V-J features to 10 to 15, which were used in a naive Bayes classifier (R e1071). TCRdb applied fastp at Q25 and MiXCR to the public reads, then kept only in-frame beta chains. Every entry covers one CDR3 protein and lists the most common genes and DNA from its rows. The V and J calls shown here were made by TCRdb, not taken from the authors' results. The sample has approximately 360,000 distinct CDR3 sequences on record, 20% to 25% of them singletons. The ten largest clones capture around 70% of the sample.

Stable Graves' hyperthyroidism was defined as no progression to ophthalmopathy during 18 months of follow-up. Hyperthyroidism patients were newly diagnosed, with disease duration under 2 months, and aged 18 to 65 years. Exclusion was applied to patients with uncontrolled infections, other autoimmune diseases, pregnancy or lactation. Diagnoses were established on the basis of clinical symptoms, serum thyroxine and TRAb, thyroid ultrasound, and orbital computed tomography. PBMCs were separated from approximately 9.9 ml of fresh peripheral blood using Ficoll-Paque density gradient centrifugation. Total RNA was extracted with Trizol reagent, and quality was checked on an Agilent 2100 Bioanalyzer. As concerns this clonotype: What this receptor recognizes is not known. The record has no base qualities; no much larger clone is one base away.

This receptor was taken from a man aged 50-59 years with Graves' hyperthyroidism. Sequencing was done on a sample of blood.

The DNA sequence is as follows: TGTGCCAGCACTCACCTAGCGGGAGGCTACAATGAGCAGTTCTTC. This sequence encodes CASTHLAGGYNEQFF. Rearrangement joined TRBV12-3 or TRBV12-4 to TRBJ2-1; 11 bases in the middle match TRBD2. Trimming leaves V shorter by 7 bases and J shorter by 3 bases, with the junction holding 5 bases beyond the gene matches. The CDR3 contains 15 residues, cysteine and phenylalanine counted. CDR3 DNA only is kept here, 45 bases in frame from base 1.